Below, 32 T cell receptor beta chains from the same sample are listed, as sequenced in a study of OX40 agonist ivuxolimab in advanced cancers. The protocol was immunoSEQ multiplex PCR, while the TCRdb copy is restricted to in-frame clones and leaves out a portion. The sample contains about 82,000 clones, approximately 87% of which appear only once. The material sequenced was CD4+ or CD8+ T cells sorted from blood, taken in a trial of the OX40 agonist ivuxolimab. These receptors originate from an adult with an advanced solid tumor such as melanoma, head and neck, liver or kidney cancer.

V and J are TRBV5-6 and TRBJ1-1; no clear D gene. Germline V lookup: CDR1 SGHDT, CDR2 YYEEEE. V lost 2 bases and J 1 base, leaving 9 bases between the germline ends. The CDR3 runs to 14 residues. The CDR3 loop is CASSFGLRNTEAFF. The CDR3, as DNA: TGTGCCAGCAGCTTCGGTCTGAGGAACACTGAAGCTTTCTTT.

The rearrangement links TRBV4-1 to TRBJ1-4; D gene unclear. V lost 2 bases, J lost 1 base, and 17 bases lay in between. The germline V gene encodes CDR1 MGHRA and CDR2 YSYEKL. The CDR3 covers 18 residues. CDR3 protein: CASSQTLRAAGTNEKLFF. The DNA of the CDR3 is TGCGCCAGCAGCCAAACATTAAGAGCAGCGGGAACTAATGAAAAACTGTTTTTT.

The gene calls are TRBV7-6 and TRBJ1-2; possible D gene TRBD1, 6 bases. Trimming stripped 8 bases from V and 7 bases from J, with 11 bases between. CDR3 length: 11 amino acids. The germline CDR1 and CDR2 sequences are SGHVS and FNYEAQ. The CDR3 loop is CASGGGAGYTF. Written as DNA, the CDR3 is TGTGCCAGCGGCGGGGGGGCTGGCTACACCTTC.

The rearrangement uses TRBV25-1 and TRBJ2-1; D remains ambiguous. CDR3 size: 12 residues. Looked up from germline, CDR1 is MGHDK and CDR2 is SYGVNS. V was shortened by 4 bases and J by 12 bases, with 13 bases between the two germline ends. CDR3 coding DNA: TGTGCCAGCAGTGTAAATATGCTAGGGCAGTTCTTC. This gives the protein CASSVNMLGQFF.

The chain recombines TRBV7-3 with TRBJ2-1, with 8 nucleotides matching TRBD1. The germline V gene has CDR1 SGHTA and CDR2 FQGTGA. V was pared by 3 bases and J by 5 bases, with 3 bases of the junction left unmatched. The CDR3 is made up of 14 amino acids. CDR3 nucleotide sequence: TGTGCCAGCAGCTTGGGACAGGTAAACAATGAGCAGTTCTTC. This codes for CASSLGQVNNEQFF.

The genes are TRBV30 and TRBJ1-5; no clear D. This CDR3 is built from 13 residues. Germline lookup yields CDR1 GTSNPN and CDR2 SVGIG (reference sequence). The V gene lost 2 bases and the J gene lost 4 bases, with 9 bases spanning the gap. CDR3: CAWSPGWNQPQHF. CDR3 nucleotide sequence: TGTGCCTGGAGTCCGGGGTGGAATCAGCCCCAGCATTTT. Full variable domain (remainder filled in from reference TRBV30 and TRBJ1-5): SQTIHQWPATLVQPVGSPLSLECTVEGTSNPNLYWYRQAAGRGLQLLFYSVGIGQISSEVPQNLSASRPQDRQFILSSKKLLLSDSGFYLCAWSPGWNQPQHFGDGTRLSIL.

This clone showed up just once. The V call is TRBV19, the J call TRBJ2-5; tentative D call: TRBD1 (6 bases). Germline V lookup: CDR1 LNHDA, CDR2 SQIVND (reference sequence). Trimming pared 6 bases from V and 1 base from J, leaving 12 bases between. This CDR3 is built from 14 residues. The CDR3 loop reads CASSRTETQETQYF. The CDR3 bases are TGTGCCAGTAGCCGGACAGAAACCCAAGAGACCCAGTACTTC.

V gene TRBV7-2 combines with J gene TRBJ1-1; D is ambiguous. This CDR3 is built from 15 residues. Deletions cut 0 bases from V and 6 bases from J, with 14 bases between. The germline gives CDR1 SGHTA, CDR2 FQGNSA. The CDR3 is CASSLALGSVAEAFF. The CDR3 bases are TGTGCCAGCAGCTTAGCGTTAGGGAGCGTCGCTGAAGCTTTCTTT.

This clone has a handful of counts. This chain links TRBV13 with TRBJ2-6; 8 bases are shared with TRBD1. The germline V gene encodes CDR1 PRHDT and CDR2 FYEKMQ (reference sequence). V was clipped by 5 bases and J by 0 bases; unmatched bases: 12. The CDR3 consists of 19 residues. The CDR3 sequence is CASSPTPGTGNSGANVLTF. The CDR3 nucleotides read TGTGCCAGCAGCCCAACCCCCGGGACAGGCAACTCTGGGGCCAACGTCCTGACTTTC.

The chain couples TRBV7-2 to TRBJ2-3; 8 bases align to TRBD2. Germline trimming cut 6 bases from V and 2 bases from J; bases unmatched to any gene: 4. The CDR3 loop spans 14 amino acids. In germline, CDR1 is SGHTA, CDR2 FQGNSA. Here the CDR3 DNA reads TGTGCCAGCAGTTCTAGCGGGCACACAGATACGCAGTATTTT. Protein sequence: CASSSSGHTDTQYF. The variable domain in full, completed from reference TRBV7-2 and TRBJ2-3, reads GAGVSQSPSNKVTEKGKDVELRCDPISGHTALYWYRQSLGQGLEFLIYFQGNSAPDKSGLPSDRFSAERTGGSVSTLTIQRTQQEDSAVYLCASSSSGHTDTQYFGPGTRLTVL.

The gene calls are TRBV14 and TRBJ2-7; D is perhaps TRBD1 (6 bases). V was pared by 5 bases and J by 1 base, with 9 bases between. The CDR3 is made up of 13 amino acids. From germline, CDR1 is SGHDN and CDR2 FVKESK. This chain's CDR3 is CASSSGHSYEQYF. CDR3 coding DNA: TGTGCCAGCAGCTCGGGACATTCCTACGAGCAGTACTTC.

This clone was counted a single time. The chain carries TRBV21-1 and TRBJ2-2; the D call of TRBD2 is as the table states it, not checked on the DNA. TRBV21-1 is an annotated pseudogene. CDR3 length: 14 residues. CDR3 sequence: CASSTTSPSGELFF. The CDR3 nucleotides are TGTGCCAGCAGCACGACTAGTCCGTCCGGGGAGCTGTTTTTT.

The chain couples TRBV18 to TRBJ2-7; perhaps TRBD1 as D (5 bases). This CDR3 comprises 15 residues. The V end lost 3 bases, the J end lost 1 base, and 13 bases lay between the germline ends. CDR1 is KGHSH and CDR2 is LQKENI in the germline V gene. Here the CDR3 reads CASSPDIAGSYEQYF. CDR3 nucleotide sequence: TGTGCCAGCTCACCCGATATTGCAGGGTCCTACGAGCAGTACTTC.

V and J are TRBV10-3 and TRBJ2-2; 7 nucleotides line up with TRBD2. The germline V gene has CDR1 ENHRY and CDR2 SYGVKD. There are 13 residues in the CDR3. V lost 10 bases, J lost 8 bases, and 10 bases stayed unmatched. The chain's CDR3 is CATRGVPAGELFF. CDR3 in DNA: TGTGCCACCCGGGGGGTCCCTGCGGGGGAGCTGTTTTTT.

The chain joins TRBV30 to TRBJ2-7, with D possibly being TRBD1 (6 bases). Looked up from germline, CDR1 is GTSNPN and CDR2 is SVGIG (reference sequence). There are 15 residues in the CDR3. Trimming cost V 0 bases and J 1 base, with 13 bases left between them. The CDR3 protein is CAWSVGGFGSYEQYF. CDR3 bases: TGTGCCTGGAGTGTAGGGGGATTTGGGTCCTACGAGCAGTACTTC.

The rearrangement joins TRBV30 to TRBJ2-5; 8 bases line up with TRBD1. Germline CDR1 and CDR2: GTSNPN and SVGIG (reference sequence). The CDR3 length is 14 residues. The trim removed 2 bases at V and 4 bases at J, leaving 6 bases unmatched. The chain's CDR3 is CAWSPGGGRETQYF. For the CDR3, the DNA is TGTGCCTGGAGTCCAGGGGGCGGCAGAGAGACCCAGTACTTC.

This rearrangement joins TRBV7-2 to TRBJ1-3; D gene unclear. This CDR3 contains 14 residues. The germline V and J ends were trimmed by 5 bases and 4 bases, with 12 bases remaining between them. CDR1 is SGHTA and CDR2 is FQGNSA in the germline V gene. The CDR3 protein is CASSESGRGNTIYF. The CDR3 nucleotides are TGTGCCAGCAGCGAGTCCGGGAGGGGAAACACCATATATTTT.

J is TRBJ1-4 and V is TRBV19; D ambiguous. The CDR3 totals 15 residues. Germline assignment: CDR1 LNHDA and CDR2 SQIVND (reference sequence). Trimming shortened V by 7 bases and J by 0 bases, and 12 bases separated the two germline ends. The CDR3 bases are TGTGCCAGTAAGAAGGGCTCGACAACTAATGAAAAACTGTTTTTT. Protein sequence: CASKKGSTTNEKLFF. The full variable domain, in which reference TRBV19 and TRBJ1-4 provide the parts outside the CDR3, is DGGITQSPKYLFRKEGQNVTLSCEQNLNHDAMYWYRQDPGQGLRLIYYSQIVNDFQKGDIAEGYSVSREKKESFPLTVTSAQKNPTAFYLCASKKGSTTNEKLFFGSGTQLSVL.

The J gene is TRBJ1-2, the V gene TRBV2, with 9 bases identical to TRBD1. CDR3 size: 14 residues. Germline V gene lookup returns CDR1 SNHLY and CDR2 FYNNEI. The trim removed 5 bases at V and 5 bases at J, leaving 6 bases unmatched. In DNA, the CDR3 is TGTGCCAGCAGTCGGACAGGGGATAATTATGGCTACACCTTC. Encoded protein: CASSRTGDNYGYTF. The full variable domain, rest sourced from reference TRBV2 and TRBJ1-2, is EPEVTQTPSHQVTQMGQEVILRCVPISNHLYFYWYRQILGQKVEFLVSFYNNEISEKSEIFDDQFSVERPDGSNFTLKIRSTKLEDSAMYFCASSRTGDNYGYTFGSGTRLTVV.

The chain carries TRBV6-1 and TRBJ2-7; D may be TRBD1 or TRBD2 (5 bases each). V was trimmed by 2 bases and J by 6 bases, leaving 8 bases between them. There are 12 residues in the CDR3. CDR1 is MNHNS and CDR2 is SASEGT in the germline V gene. The CDR3 loop reads CASSELRGEQYF. The CDR3, as DNA: TGTGCCAGCAGTGAATTGAGGGGCGAGCAGTACTTC.

This chain uses TRBV5-1 with TRBJ1-1, with a weak D call TRBD1 (5 bases). Between the trimmed V and J ends, which lost 7 bases and 0 bases, there was a span of 19 bases. CDR3 length equals 16 residues. The germline V gene has CDR1 SGHRS and CDR2 YFSETQ. The DNA for the CDR3 is TGCGCCAGCGGCCCGGGGGGTTCCTTACTGAACACTGAAGCTTTCTTT. It specifies CASGPGGSLLNTEAFF.

The chain uses TRBV7-2 and TRBJ2-5; 8 positions agree with TRBD2. CDR3 length: 14 residues. After removal of 4 bases from V and 5 bases from J, the junction contained 6 bases not matched to a gene. Germline V gene sequence: CDR1 SGHTA, CDR2 FQGNSA. The CDR3 DNA reads TGTGCCAGCAGCTCGGGGGGGCCTGGGGAGACCCAGTACTTC. This codes for CASSSGGPGETQYF.

The V and J genes are TRBV19 and TRBJ2-3; 8 nucleotides line up with TRBD2. From germline, CDR1 is LNHDA and CDR2 SQIVND (reference sequence). This CDR3 is built from 14 residues. With 7 bases clipped from V and 7 bases from J, the junction kept 10 bases outside the gene matches. This CDR3 reads CASIPGGNGNTQYF. The CDR3, as DNA: TGTGCCAGTATTCCGGGAGGGAATGGGAATACGCAGTATTTT.

The chain combines TRBV7-2 with TRBJ1-4, with D hard to call. The germline V gene has CDR1 SGHTA and CDR2 FQGNSA. Trimming pared 2 bases from V and 5 bases from J, leaving 9 bases between. The CDR3 loop spans 14 amino acids. The CDR3 protein is CASSLSYANEKLFF. Here the CDR3 DNA reads TGTGCCAGCAGCTTATCCTACGCGAATGAAAAACTGTTTTTT.

The gene calls are TRBV5-8 and TRBJ2-5, with 9 bases that match TRBD1. This CDR3 has 15 residues. Germline V gene lookup returns CDR1 SGHTS and CDR2 YDEGEE. V shed 4 bases, J shed 7 bases, and the junction held 11 bases outside the gene matches. In DNA form, the CDR3 reads TGTGCCAGCAGCACACAGGGGGCGCAGGCCGGGACCCAGTACTTC. The encoded protein is CASSTQGAQAGTQYF.

This clone was seen only a few times. The chain employs TRBV19 and TRBJ2-2, with a weak D call TRBD2 (7 bases). The V gene's germline CDR1 is LNHDA and CDR2 SQIVND (reference sequence). The CDR3 runs 15 residues. Trimming took off 5 bases at V and 1 base at J, with 11 bases between the two ends. CDR3 DNA sequence: TGTGCCAGTAGTCGCGGGGGCCTGAACACCGGGGAGCTGTTTTTT. This translates into CASSRGGLNTGELFF.

The CDR3 protein is CASSSSSSQQVVYGYTF. CDR3 DNA sequence: TGCGCCAGCAGCTCATCTTCATCGCAACAGGTCGTCTATGGCTACACCTTC. The genes are TRBV4-3 and TRBJ1-2, with D perhaps matching TRBD1 (5 bases). The CDR3 runs to 17 residues. V lost 5 bases to trimming and J lost 4 bases, with 23 bases between them. In germline, CDR1 is LGHNA, CDR2 YSLEER.

The chain is built from TRBV30 and TRBJ1-1; 8 nucleotides align to TRBD1. Germline CDR1 GTSNPN, CDR2 SVGIG (reference sequence). CDR3 size: 14 residues. V trimming: 4 bases; J trimming: 4 bases; junction bases outside the gene matches: 8. CDR3 in amino acids: CAWTAGQGSTEAFF. CDR3 in DNA: TGTGCCTGGACCGCCGGACAGGGATCCACTGAAGCTTTCTTT.

CDR3 protein: CASSPPGTGGGEQYF. The DNA of the CDR3 is TGTGCCAGCTCACCACCCGGGACAGGGGGAGGCGAGCAGTACTTC. The chain recombines TRBV18 with TRBJ2-7; TRBD1 agrees at 11 bases. The V segment lost 0 bases and the J segment 6 bases; nucleotides outside the gene matches: 4. In germline, CDR1 is KGHSH, CDR2 LQKENI. CDR3 length: 15 amino acids.

The chain uses TRBV7-9 and TRBJ2-2; D call uncertain. Trimming shortened V by 1 base and J by 5 bases, and 8 bases separated the two germline ends. The germline V gene encodes CDR1 SEHNR and CDR2 FQNEAQ (reference sequence). The CDR3 covers 14 residues. The CDR3 region has the DNA TGTGCCAGCAGCTTAGAAGAGAAGACCGGGGAGCTGTTTTTT. As protein: CASSLEEKTGELFF.

The rearrangement uses TRBV6-1 and TRBJ1-1; D is undetermined. Trimming took off 3 bases at V and 1 base at J, with 6 bases between the two ends. The CDR3 has 13 amino acids. In germline, CDR1 is MNHNS, CDR2 SASEGT. In nucleotides, the CDR3 is TGTGCCAGCAGTGACGGATGGAACACTGAAGCTTTCTTT. Amino acid sequence: CASSDGWNTEAFF.

The V gene is TRBV7-2, the J gene TRBJ2-3; 7 bases are shared with TRBD2. The junction had 8 bases not matched to a gene; V was cut back by 1 base and J by 4 bases. Looked up from germline, CDR1 is SGHTA and CDR2 is FQGNSA. The length of the CDR3 is 16 residues. CDR3 in amino acids: CASSLVGGGGSDTQYF. CDR3 in DNA: TGTGCCAGCAGCTTAGTTGGCGGGGGAGGTTCAGATACGCAGTATTTT.